The 28 T cell receptor beta chains reported below all come from one sample, sequenced in a study of blood T cell repertoires in COVID-19. Clones were sequenced by immunoSEQ multiplex PCR, and TCRdb holds only the in-frame ones, with some missing. In the table there are roughly 260,000 clones, approximately 89% of which are singletons. Source material: peripheral blood. These receptors originate from a man between 35 and 55 years old who had recovered from COVID-19.

The chain combines TRBV19 with TRBJ1-4; no clear D. V was cut by 6 bases and J by 7 bases, with 21 bases left in between. CDR1 is LNHDA and CDR2 is SQIVND in the germline V gene (reference sequence). This CDR3 region has 16 residues. The CDR3 DNA follows: TGTGCCAGTAGCCCCGGACTCCAAGGTCGTGGTGAAAAACTGTTTTTT. Translated, it gives CASSPGLQGRGEKLFF.

The chain uses TRBV18 and TRBJ1-1, with 7 bases that match TRBD1. In germline, CDR1 is KGHSH, CDR2 LQKENI. V shed 2 bases, J shed 7 bases, and the junction held 4 bases outside the gene matches. This CDR3 region has 13 residues. As DNA, the CDR3 is TGTGCCAGCTCACCAGGGCAGGGGGGTGAAGCTTTCTTT. As protein: CASSPGQGGEAFF.

The J gene is TRBJ2-6, the V gene TRBV5-6; 8 bases align to TRBD2. Unmatched junction bases numbered 10, after V lost 4 bases and J lost 4 bases. This CDR3 is built from 17 residues. Germline CDR1 SGHDT, CDR2 YYEEEE. For the CDR3, the DNA is TGTGCCAGCAGCCACGAAGGCGGGGGGCCCGGGGCCAACGTCCTGACTTTC. Protein product: CASSHEGGGPGANVLTF.

This sequence joins TRBV7-9 and TRBJ2-1; 11 bases are shared with TRBD1. Losses at the gene ends were 5 bases for V and 14 bases for J; bases not matched to a gene: 11. Germline values: CDR1 SEHNR, CDR2 FQNEAQ (reference sequence). This CDR3 comprises 14 residues. CDR3 loop: CASSPPGTGGKKFF. The CDR3, as DNA: TGTGCCAGCAGCCCCCCTGGGACAGGGGGTAAGAAGTTCTTC.

V usage is TRBV12-3 or TRBV12-4 and J usage is TRBJ2-3; 9 bases match TRBD2. The ends lost 1 base at V and 11 bases at J; junction bases unmatched: 4. The CDR3 spans 13 residues. CDR3 DNA: TGTGCCAGCAGTTTAGGGACTAGCGCCATGCAGTATTTT. It is translated as CASSLGTSAMQYF.

There are a few counts of this clone. V gene TRBV6-1 combines with J gene TRBJ1-4, with TRBD1 identical over 7 bases. The length of the CDR3 is 15 residues. J was trimmed by 8 bases and V by 0 bases; bases with no gene match: 6. Germline CDR1 reads MNHNS; CDR2 reads SASEGT. As DNA, the CDR3 is TGTGCCAGCAGTGAAGCGCAGGGGGACGGAGAAAAACTGTTTTTT. It is translated as CASSEAQGDGEKLFF.

The chain links TRBV7-2 to TRBJ1-1; no definite D call. The CDR3 has 13 residues. Germline V gives CDR1 SGHTA, CDR2 FQGNSA. Trimming shortened V by 7 bases and J by 4 bases, and 13 bases separated the two germline ends. The CDR3 region is CASMAGIGTEAFF. The CDR3 DNA sequence: TGTGCCAGCATGGCAGGAATTGGCACTGAAGCTTTCTTT.

The chain combines TRBV29-1 with TRBJ2-7; no clear D. CDR3 length: 12 residues. CDR1 is SQVTM, CDR2 ANQGSEA, per germline. Trimming took off 2 bases at V and 6 bases at J, with 11 bases between the two ends. Here the CDR3 reads CSVEKGTGEQYF. The CDR3 region has the DNA TGCAGCGTTGAAAAAGGAACGGGCGAGCAGTACTTC.

The chain carries TRBV2 and TRBJ1-4; D uncertain. The CDR3 has 14 amino acids. Germline V gives CDR1 SNHLY, CDR2 FYNNEI. V lost 6 bases and J 3 bases, leaving 11 bases between the germline ends. The CDR3 nucleotides are TGTGCCAGCAGCCCCCCTGGCCCTAATGAAAAACTGTTTTTT. It yields the protein CASSPPGPNEKLFF.

The rearrangement uses TRBV18 and TRBJ1-1; 10 nucleotides match TRBD1. The germline V gene has CDR1 KGHSH and CDR2 LQKENI. V shed 1 base, J shed 0 bases, and the junction held 5 bases outside the gene matches. This CDR3 comprises 17 residues. The CDR3 DNA follows: TGTGCCAGCTCACCACTGGGGACAGGGGCCGTGAACACTGAAGCTTTCTTT. Amino acid sequence: CASSPLGTGAVNTEAFF.

The CDR3 DNA reads TGTGCCAGTAGTATAGGGTGGGGAGAAGGAGAAGGAGGCTACACCTTC. This encodes CASSIGWGEGEGGYTF. This chain connects TRBV19 to TRBJ1-2, with D unresolved. V shed 1 base and J shed 8 bases, with 20 bases lying between them. This CDR3 region has 16 residues. Germline V gives CDR1 LNHDA, CDR2 SQIVND (reference sequence).

This chain joins TRBV4-3 and TRBJ2-3, with D possibly TRBD1 on 6 matching bases. CDR3 length: 17 amino acids. CDR1 is LGHNA and CDR2 is YSLEER in the germline V gene. V shed 0 bases and J shed 8 bases, with 21 bases lying between them. Here the CDR3 reads CASSQDVGAGRLGTQYF. The DNA for the CDR3 is TGCGCCAGCAGCCAAGATGTGGGGGCGGGTAGATTGGGTACGCAGTATTTT.

V gene TRBV19 combines with J gene TRBJ1-5; no definite D call. This CDR3 comprises 14 residues. In germline, CDR1 is LNHDA, CDR2 SQIVND (reference sequence). Trimming shortened V by 4 bases and J by 3 bases, and 10 bases separated the two germline ends. The CDR3 coding sequence is TGTGCCAGTAGTACCCCCGTTCTCAATCAGCCCCAGCATTTT. As protein: CASSTPVLNQPQHF.

The chain links TRBV24-1 to TRBJ2-1; 8 nucleotides align to TRBD2. CDR1 is KGHDR and CDR2 is SFDVKD in the germline V gene. The junction had 8 bases not matched to a gene; V was cut back by 3 bases and J by 5 bases. The CDR3 spans 16 residues. CDR3 coding DNA: TGTGCCACCAGTGATCCGAGCACTAGCGGCCACAATGAGCAGTTCTTC. It specifies CATSDPSTSGHNEQFF.

The rearrangement joins TRBV7-4 to TRBJ2-2; 11 bases map to TRBD2. CDR1 is SGHVT, CDR2 SQSDAQ, per germline. CDR3 length: 17 amino acids. The junction had 15 bases not matched to a gene; V was cut back by 6 bases and J by 9 bases. The CDR3 region is CASRFPTGTSGQRELFF. The CDR3 DNA reads TGTGCCAGCAGGTTTCCCACCGGGACTAGCGGTCAACGGGAGCTGTTTTTT.

The chain joins TRBV2 to TRBJ1-4; 11 positions agree with TRBD1. The CDR3 covers 14 residues. V trimming: 7 bases; J trimming: 5 bases; junction bases outside the gene matches: 3. Germline CDR1 reads SNHLY; CDR2 reads FYNNEI. This chain's CDR3 is CASIRDRGNEKLFF. DNA of the CDR3: TGTGCCAGCATTAGGGACAGGGGGAATGAAAAACTGTTTTTT.

The CDR3 nucleotides are TGCGCCAGCAGCGCGACTAGCGGGGGGTCCACAGATACGCAGTATTTT. Translating it yields CASSATSGGSTDTQYF. The chain combines TRBV5-1 with TRBJ2-3; 13 positions match TRBD2. The germline CDR1 and CDR2 sequences are SGHRS and YFSETQ. V shed 4 bases, J shed 2 bases, and the junction held 4 bases outside the gene matches. The length of the CDR3 is 16 residues.

V is TRBV5-1 and J is TRBJ2-7, with D maybe TRBD1 (5 bases). The CDR3 spans 15 residues. Germline V gene lookup returns CDR1 SGHRS and CDR2 YFSETQ. With 3 bases removed from V and 0 bases from J, the gap between germline ends came to 13 bases. The CDR3 reads CASSSQGIPSYEQYF. The CDR3, as DNA: TGCGCCAGCAGCTCTCAGGGTATCCCCTCCTACGAGCAGTACTTC.

The chain uses TRBV7-2 and TRBJ2-1; 7 positions match TRBD2. Germline V lookup: CDR1 SGHTA, CDR2 FQGNSA. CDR3 length: 14 residues. After removal of 5 bases from V and 9 bases from J, the junction contained 10 bases not matched to a gene. The CDR3 DNA is TGTGCCAGCAGCCCAGCCATTCCGGGGGGTGAGCAGTTCTTC. This encodes CASSPAIPGGEQFF. Looking up the rest from reference TRBV7-2 and TRBJ2-1 gives the full variable domain: GAGVSQSPSNKVTEKGKDVELRCDPISGHTALYWYRQSLGQGLEFLIYFQGNSAPDKSGLPSDRFSAERTGGSVSTLTIQRTQQEDSAVYLCASSPAIPGGEQFFGPGTRLTVL.

This chain uses TRBV7-7 with TRBJ2-7; no reliable D call. CDR1 is SSHAT and CDR2 is FNYEAQ in the germline V gene (reference sequence). Trimming removed 1 base from V and 5 bases from J, with 15 bases in between. The CDR3 has 15 residues. The CDR3, as DNA: TGTGCCAGCAGCTTAGGCCCTACAGTGAACCACGAGCAGTACTTC. Translated: CASSLGPTVNHEQYF.

The rearrangement uses TRBV5-6 and TRBJ2-7; a possible D gene is TRBD1 (6 bases). This CDR3 is built from 14 residues. Germline CDR1 SGHDT, CDR2 YYEEEE. With 4 bases removed from V and 3 bases from J, the gap between germline ends came to 14 bases. CDR3 sequence: CASSTTGFHYEQYF. The CDR3 DNA follows: TGTGCCAGCAGCACAACAGGGTTCCACTACGAGCAGTACTTC.

This clone has just one count. The chain combines TRBV13 with TRBJ1-5; TRBD1 agrees at 9 bases. Germline V CDR1 and CDR2: PRHDT, FYEKMQ (reference sequence). The J segment lost 3 bases and the V segment lost 3 bases, leaving 6 bases of the junction unmatched. This CDR3 region has 16 residues. This CDR3 is CASSFSRDRDNQPQHF. DNA for the CDR3: TGTGCCAGCAGCTTCTCCCGGGACAGGGACAATCAGCCCCAGCATTTT.

The genes are TRBV12-3 or TRBV12-4 and TRBJ1-1; D unclear. Trimming left V 1 base short and J 11 bases short, with 11 bases between. This CDR3 spans 12 amino acids. CDR3: CASSLGVDSAFF. CDR3 nucleotide sequence: TGTGCCAGCAGTTTAGGAGTCGATTCGGCTTTCTTT.

The J gene is TRBJ2-5, the V gene TRBV5-1, with 14 nucleotides matching TRBD2. Germline V gene lookup returns CDR1 SGHRS and CDR2 YFSETQ. The CDR3 is made up of 21 amino acids. V gave up 2 bases and J gave up 1 base; unmatched junction bases: 16. The CDR3 bases are TGCGCCAGCAGCTTCCCCGGGATTGGACTAGCGGGGGGCCGGGCCCAAGAGACCCAGTACTTC. Residues: CASSFPGIGLAGGRAQETQYF.

The chain joins TRBV6-5 to TRBJ1-6; D is unresolved. The V and J ends lost 7 bases and 10 bases respectively, with 17 bases between them. The V gene's germline CDR1 is MNHEY and CDR2 SVGAGI. This CDR3 is 14 amino acids long. CDR3 bases: TGTGCCAGCACCCCCACCGCCGAGGGATCACCCCTCCACTTT. Translating gives CASTPTAEGSPLHF.

A remark on this clone: The same CDR3 also results from other DNA sequences found in this sample. The rearrangement uses TRBV9 and TRBJ2-3, with D unclear. V was cut by 1 base and J by 2 bases, with 2 bases left in between. The germline CDR1 and CDR2 sequences are SGDLS and YYNGEE. The CDR3 is 12 residues long. Here the CDR3 DNA reads TGTGCCAGCAGCGTACTCACAGATACGCAGTATTTT. The encoded protein is CASSVLTDTQYF.

The chain joins TRBV3-1 (or the pseudogene TRBV3-2) to TRBJ2-2; no reliable D call. The V gene lost 4 bases and the J gene lost 4 bases, with 7 bases spanning the gap. The germline V gene has CDR1 LGHDT and CDR2 YNNKEL (reference sequence). The CDR3 has 13 amino acids. CDR3 sequence reads: CASSPAGTGELFF. CDR3 nucleotides: TGTGCCAGCAGCCCGGCAGGCACCGGGGAGCTGTTTTTT.

The genes are TRBV7-8 and TRBJ2-7, with D unresolved. Trimming took 2 bases from V and 0 from J, leaving 5 bases between them. The germline V gene has CDR1 SGHVS and CDR2 FQNEAQ. This CDR3 is built from 13 residues. The CDR3 sequence: CASSLSSSYEQYF. In nucleotides, the CDR3 is TGTGCCAGCAGCTTATCGAGCTCCTACGAGCAGTACTTC.